This TCR beta chain was recorded in a study of T-cell reconstitution after alpha-beta-depleted transplantation in children. The CDR3 consists of 15 residues. Using unique molecular identifiers, the investigators prepared the TCRbeta library. One entry per CDR3 protein results from TCRdb running MiXCR on the PCR reads. The sample carries around 500,000 distinct CDR3 sequences, about 23% recorded once. General observations from the study: From surviving recipient T cells and thymic progenitors came the high day-60 TCRbeta diversity observed in some patients. Reports say that about two months after transplant, the alpha-beta T cells came out of several hundred graft clones that had expanded.

This clonotype has only one observation. What it binds is not known. The receptor's source is a boy under two years old who had a stem cell transplant for acute myeloid leukemia, so the T cells may come from the graft donor. This rearrangement joins TRBV21-1 to TRBJ2-7; the table's D call, TRBD1, has no DNA check behind it. TRBV21-1 has pseudogene status. The sequences come from PBMCs, mostly from graft donor cells, collected 360 days after TCRalphabeta/CD19-depleted stem cell transplant. CDR3 protein: CASRLFPGRTYEQYF. For the CDR3, the DNA is TGTGCCAGCAGGCTTTTTCCGGGACGGACCTACGAGCAGTACTTC.